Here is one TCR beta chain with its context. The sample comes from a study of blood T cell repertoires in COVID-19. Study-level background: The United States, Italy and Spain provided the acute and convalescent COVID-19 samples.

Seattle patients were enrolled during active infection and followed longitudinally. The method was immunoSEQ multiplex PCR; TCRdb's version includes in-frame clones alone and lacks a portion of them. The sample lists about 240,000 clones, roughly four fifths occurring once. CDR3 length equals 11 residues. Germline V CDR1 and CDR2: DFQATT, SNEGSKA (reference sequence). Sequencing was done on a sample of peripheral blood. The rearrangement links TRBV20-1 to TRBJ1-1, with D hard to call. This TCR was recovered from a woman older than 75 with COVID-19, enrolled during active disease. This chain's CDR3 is CRIPGNTEAFF. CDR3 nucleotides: TGCAGGATCCCGGGGAACACTGAAGCTTTCTTT.